Reported below is one T cell receptor beta chain. The sample comes from a study of patients and donors after allogeneic stem cell transplantation. V was pared by 2 bases and J by 3 bases, with 11 bases between. CDR3 length: 15 residues. Germline CDR1 and CDR2: SGHTA and FQGNSA. TCRdb re-derived calls from the RT-PCR reads in MiXCR, one entry per CDR3 protein. The sample records hundreds of thousands of distinct CDR3 sequences, 38% being singletons. The genes are TRBV7-2 and TRBJ2-1, with a possible D match to TRBD2 (6 bases). Source material: blood, either unsorted or a sorted T cell fraction (not recorded which). The receptor was isolated from a human donor who was either an allogeneic HSCT recipient or a stem cell or donor lymphocyte infusion donor (not recorded which). It is not recorded whose cells these are; they may come from a transplant donor. CDR3 loop: CASSLNRRGYNEQFF. As DNA, the CDR3 is TGTGCCAGCAGCTTAAACAGGAGGGGCTACAATGAGCAGTTCTTC.